These 6 T cell receptor beta chains originate from one sample sequenced in a study of T cells after yellow fever vaccination (dated by TCRdb to between 2017 and 2020). The label giving this sample's treatment or condition can be read as: live attenuated yellow fever vaccine strain. The method was 5' RACE. The run used an Illumina NovaSeq 6000. Using fastp at Q25 and MiXCR, TCRdb reprocessed the public reads and kept productive beta chains. Each entry is one CDR3 protein sequence, shown with its most common DNA and genes. This sample has about 300,000 distinct CDR3 sequences in its table, and around 9.3% of those were observed once. About 3.7% of the sample rests with the top ten. The sequencing used CD4+ T cells sorted from PBMCs, collected 5 days after the yellow fever booster vaccination. The source of these receptors is a man younger than 35 who received the YFV17D yellow fever vaccine.

V gene TRBV3-1 combines with J gene TRBJ1-2; the D is unclear. V lost 4 bases and J lost 7, with 19 bases in between. This CDR3 spans 15 amino acids. Per germline, CDR1 LGHDT and CDR2 YNNKEL (reference sequence). CDR3 sequence: CASSPWVRLEVGYTF. The CDR3 DNA follows: TGTGCCAGCAGCCCTTGGGTCCGGCTGGAGGTTGGCTACACCTTC.

This clonotype appeared a single time. The CDR3: CASSPWGQNQPQHF. CDR3 nucleotide sequence: TGTGCCAGCAGCCCTTGGGGACAGAATCAGCCCCAGCATTTT. V gene TRBV7-2 combines with J gene TRBJ1-5, with 7 positions matching TRBD1. V dropped 5 bases and J dropped 4; count of bases not matched to a gene: 5. CDR1 and CDR2 from the germline V gene are SGHTA and FQGNSA. The CDR3 is made up of 14 amino acids. Together with reference TRBV7-2 and TRBJ1-5, the CDR3 gives the full variable domain: GAGVSQSPSNKVTEKGKDVELRCDPISGHTALYWYRQSLGQGLEFLIYFQGNSAPDKSGLPSDRFSAERTGGSVSTLTIQRTQQEDSAVYLCASSPWGQNQPQHFGDGTRLSIL.

This clonotype has a handful of counts. This sequence joins TRBV7-3 and TRBJ2-7; TRBD2 matches 12 bases. The CDR3 contains 17 residues. Looked up from germline, CDR1 is SGHTA and CDR2 is FQGTGA. The V segment lost 1 base and the J segment 3 bases; nucleotides outside the gene matches: 7. The CDR3 DNA is TGTGCCAGCAGCTTAAATAGACTAGCGGGGGCCGTCTACGAGCAGTACGTC. Protein product: CASSLNRLAGAVYEQYV.

The chain recombines TRBV5-1 with TRBJ2-2; a possible D gene is TRBD2 (5 bases). Trimming took off 7 bases at V and 4 bases at J, with 17 bases between the two ends. The length of the CDR3 is 15 residues. The germline gives CDR1 SGHRS, CDR2 YFSETQ. Here the CDR3 DNA reads TGCGCCAGCCGAGAGGGCCCTCCGATCACCGGGGAGCTGTTTTTT. Residues: CASREGPPITGELFF.

This clonotype has only a few counts. This chain connects TRBV5-4 to TRBJ1-2; D may be TRBD1 (5 bases). Deletions cut 0 bases from V and 9 bases from J, with 15 bases between. Germline V gives CDR1 SGHNT, CDR2 YYREEE (reference sequence). The length of the CDR3 is 14 residues. For the CDR3, the DNA is TGTGCCAGCAGCTTGGCCGGGGGGGGATTGAGCTACACCTTC. This translates into CASSLAGGGLSYTF.

This clonotype has only a few counts. The chain joins TRBV7-2 to TRBJ2-3; 13 nucleotides agree with TRBD2. Unmatched junction bases numbered 2, after V lost 4 bases and J lost 1 base. Germline lookup yields CDR1 SGHTA and CDR2 FQGNSA. This CDR3 region has 16 residues. CDR3 residues: CASSSTSGGRTDTQYF. The CDR3 DNA reads as TGTGCCAGCAGCTCGACTAGCGGGGGGCGCACAGATACGCAGTATTTT. Full variable domain (rest looked up from reference TRBV7-2 and TRBJ2-3): GAGVSQSPSNKVTEKGKDVELRCDPISGHTALYWYRQSLGQGLEFLIYFQGNSAPDKSGLPSDRFSAERTGGSVSTLTIQRTQQEDSAVYLCASSSTSGGRTDTQYFGPGTRLTVL.